This passage covers 28 T cell receptor beta chains from one sample sequenced in a study of follicular helper T cells after annual influenza vaccination. The time point was: 2015-2016 season, 7 days after influenza vaccination. Sequencing used immunoSEQ multiplex PCR; TCRdb keeps in-frame clones, though not all of them. The table has approximately 1,100 clones, roughly 73% seen once. This specimen was CXCR5+ CD38+ circulating T follicular helper cells from blood, taken 7 days after influenza vaccination. Indicated subset: circulating Tfh, non-naive CD4+CXCR5+PD-1+ (ICOS+CD38+ or ICOS-CD38-). The receptors stem from an adult who received the influenza vaccine.

The chain recombines TRBV19 with TRBJ2-4, with TRBD1 identical over 10 bases. The CDR3 has 19 residues. With 3 bases clipped from V and 1 base from J, the junction kept 12 bases outside the gene matches. Looked up from germline, CDR1 is LNHDA and CDR2 is SQIVND (reference sequence). This chain's CDR3 is CASSIGRKTGGLAKNIQYF. The CDR3 DNA reads TGTGCCAGTAGTATCGGCCGCAAGACAGGGGGCTTGGCCAAAAACATTCAGTACTTC.

J is TRBJ1-6 and V is TRBV6-6; tentatively, D is TRBD1 (6 bases). Germline V lookup: CDR1 MNHNY, CDR2 SVGAGI (reference sequence). Trimming took 7 bases from V and 2 from J, leaving 9 bases between them. The CDR3 is 14 residues long. CDR3 nucleotide sequence: TGTGCCAGCACCGGACAGACCTATAATTCACCCCTCCACTTT. This codes for CASTGQTYNSPLHF.

This sequence joins TRBV5-1 and TRBJ2-1, with TRBD1 as a possible D gene (6 bases). The CDR3 loop spans 15 amino acids. Trimming shortened V by 0 bases and J by 10 bases, and 17 bases separated the two germline ends. CDR1 SGHRS and CDR2 YFSETQ come from the germline V gene. The CDR3 loop is CASSLAPSSGTEQFF. The CDR3 nucleotides are TGCGCCAGCAGCTTGGCCCCCTCCTCCGGGACAGAGCAGTTCTTC.

The V gene is TRBV6-5, the J gene TRBJ1-1; D is possibly TRBD1 (6 bases). Trimming removed 0 bases from V and 1 base from J, with 12 bases in between. Germline values: CDR1 MNHEY, CDR2 SVGAGI. The CDR3 extends over 16 amino acids. DNA for the CDR3: TGTGCCAGCAGTTACTCTTGGGGGCCGAGGAACACTGAAGCTTTCTTT. Encoded protein: CASSYSWGPRNTEAFF.

The gene calls are TRBV7-2 and TRBJ1-1, with D tentatively TRBD1 (6 bases). The germline CDR1 and CDR2 sequences are SGHTA and FQGNSA. The CDR3 runs 14 residues. The ends were cut back, 1 base at V and 7 bases at J, with 13 bases in the middle. CDR3 region: CASSLVGARVEAFF. CDR3 in DNA: TGTGCCAGCAGCTTAGTGGGGGCGCGGGTTGAAGCTTTCTTT.

The V gene is TRBV11-2, the J gene TRBJ1-3; D not certain. The germline V gene has CDR1 SGHAT and CDR2 FQNNGV. The V gene lost 1 base and the J gene lost 1 base, with 5 bases spanning the gap. This CDR3 has 14 residues. Here the CDR3 DNA reads TGTGCCAGCAGCTTAGCAGGATCTGGAAACACCATATATTTT. Amino acid sequence: CASSLAGSGNTIYF.

The chain employs TRBV7-6 and TRBJ2-7; D gene ambiguous. The V gene lost 3 bases and the J gene lost 1 base, with 7 bases spanning the gap. The CDR3 spans 13 residues. The germline CDR1 and CDR2 sequences are SGHVS and FNYEAQ. DNA of the CDR3: TGTGCCAGCAGCTTCGGTGGTTCCTACGAGCAGTACTTC. Protein: CASSFGGSYEQYF.

The V and J genes are TRBV7-9 and TRBJ2-7; TRBD2 matches 10 bases. Trimming cost V 5 bases and J 1 base; bases outside gene matches: 11. CDR1 SEHNR and CDR2 FQNEAQ come from the germline V gene (reference sequence). The CDR3 extends over 17 amino acids. Here the CDR3 reads CASSRGVAGGSSYEQYF. In DNA form, the CDR3 reads TGTGCCAGCAGCAGAGGAGTAGCGGGAGGATCGTCCTACGAGCAGTACTTC.

This clone was counted between two and nine times. The CDR3: CASSQRTSRGGGGANVLTF. In DNA form, the CDR3 reads TGCGCCAGCAGCCAACGGACCTCCAGGGGGGGTGGTGGGGCCAACGTCCTGACTTTC. The chain couples TRBV5-1 to TRBJ2-6; D might be TRBD1 or TRBD2, each matching 7 bases. V lost 4 bases, J lost 3 bases, and 23 bases lay in between. Germline loops: CDR1 SGHRS, CDR2 YFSETQ. CDR3 length: 19 residues.

CDR3 nucleotides: TGTGCCAGCAGTCGCAAAGGCAATTCACCCCTCCACTTT. This encodes CASSRKGNSPLHF. The gene calls are TRBV27 and TRBJ1-6; D call uncertain. CDR1 MNHEY and CDR2 SMNVEV come from the germline V gene (reference sequence). This CDR3 spans 13 amino acids. Trimming removed 5 bases at V and 7 bases at J, with 9 bases between.

The chain employs TRBV18 and TRBJ2-1, with 9 bases that match TRBD1. Germline-derived CDR1 and CDR2 are KGHSH and LQKENI. The ends lost 4 bases at V and 9 bases at J; junction bases unmatched: 4. There are 13 residues in the CDR3. CDR3 region: CASSLQGAGEQFF. CDR3 DNA sequence: TGTGCCAGCTCACTACAGGGGGCCGGTGAGCAGTTCTTC.

CDR3 amino acids: CASSVTVGQGGSEQYF. Here the CDR3 DNA reads TGTGCCAGCAGCGTTACGGTGGGGCAGGGTGGCTCCGAGCAGTACTTC. The chain couples TRBV7-8 to TRBJ2-7; D might be TRBD1 (5 bases). Germline V gene lookup returns CDR1 SGHVS and CDR2 FQNEAQ. Deletions cut 5 bases from V and 6 bases from J, with 23 bases between. The CDR3 extends over 16 amino acids.

Concerning this clone: One junction end does not reproduce the germline sequence, and a read error may be involved. Additional DNA sequences in this sample encode the identical CDR3. The chain joins TRBV19 to TRBJ1-1; TRBD1 is a possible D gene (5 bases). The length of the CDR3 is 14 residues. Germline CDR1 and CDR2: LNHDA and SQIVND (reference sequence). CDR3 loop: CASSMRGVNTEAFF. CDR3 bases: TGTGCCAGCAGTATGCGGGGGGTCAACACTGAAGCTTTCTTT. Variable domain in full (rest from reference TRBV19 and TRBJ1-1): DGGITQSPKYLFRKEGQNVTLSCEQNLNHDAMYWYRQDPGQGLRLIYYSQIVNDFQKGDIAEGYSVSREKKESFPLTVTSAQKNPTAFYLCASSMRGVNTEAFFGQGTRLTVV.

This sequence joins TRBV7-9 and TRBJ2-5, with D tentatively TRBD1 or TRBD2 (6 bases each). This CDR3 is built from 17 residues. Trimming pared 3 bases from V and 0 bases from J, leaving 17 bases between. CDR1 SEHNR and CDR2 FQNEAQ come from the germline V gene (reference sequence). As DNA, the CDR3 is TGTGCCAGCAGCTTGCCCAGGAGGGGGAGGAACCAAGAGACCCAGTACTTC. This sequence encodes CASSLPRRGRNQETQYF.

The rearrangement joins TRBV29-1 to TRBJ1-2; D might be TRBD1 (5 bases). Germline values: CDR1 SQVTM, CDR2 ANQGSEA. CDR3 length: 15 amino acids. V gave up 2 bases and J gave up 4 bases, with 17 bases separating them. The CDR3 nucleotides read TGCAGCGTTGAATCGGGTTTCGGGGGGGGCTATGGCTACACCTTC. It encodes CSVESGFGGGYGYTF.

The V and J genes are TRBV9 and TRBJ1-4; D may be TRBD1 (5 bases). Trimming removed 4 bases at V and 2 bases at J, with 9 bases between. This CDR3 has 14 amino acids. CDR1 and CDR2 from the germline V gene are SGDLS and YYNGEE. The CDR3 protein is CASSRGLTNEKLFF. The CDR3 bases are TGTGCCAGCAGCCGGGGCCTGACTAATGAAAAACTGTTTTTT.

The chain joins TRBV6-4 to TRBJ2-5; the D is unclear. The CDR3 runs to 14 residues. V gave up 2 bases and J gave up 2 bases, with 9 bases separating them. CDR1 and CDR2 from the germline V gene are MRHNA and SNTAGT. CDR3 in DNA: TGTGCCAGCAGTGACAGTCTACTACAAGAGACCCAGTACTTC. Translated, it gives CASSDSLLQETQYF.

The chain uses TRBV5-6 and TRBJ1-6; D possibly corresponds to TRBD1 (6 bases). There are 14 residues in the CDR3. From germline, CDR1 is SGHDT and CDR2 YYEEEE. Trimming took off 4 bases at V and 7 bases at J, with 12 bases between the two ends. CDR3 nucleotides: TGTGCCAGCAGCCAGGGGCCGGAGAATTCACCCCTCCACTTT. It translates to CASSQGPENSPLHF.

This clone was seen a handful of times. This rearrangement joins TRBV6-1 to TRBJ2-7; no reliable D call. Trimming removed 2 bases from V and 6 bases from J, with 11 bases in between. Germline assignment: CDR1 MNHNS and CDR2 SASEGT. The CDR3 is 13 amino acids. The CDR3 bases are TGTGCCAGCAGTGAAATCTGGCTAAGCGAGCAGTACTTC. Protein product: CASSEIWLSEQYF.

The chain combines TRBV7-6 with TRBJ1-1; weak D call: TRBD1 (5 bases). The CDR3 consists of 13 residues. The germline V gene encodes CDR1 SGHVS and CDR2 FNYEAQ. The V end was cut by 2 bases, the J end by 3 bases, with 7 bases between. The DNA for the CDR3 is TGTGCCAGCAGCTTACAAGGGGACACTGAAGCTTTCTTT. Residues: CASSLQGDTEAFF.

The J gene is TRBJ1-4, the V gene TRBV5-1; TRBD1 matches at 9 bases. CDR1 and CDR2 from the germline V gene are SGHRS and YFSETQ. Trimming removed 3 bases from V and 7 bases from J; junction bases left unmatched: 7. This CDR3 spans 15 amino acids. In DNA, the CDR3 is TGCGCCAGCAGCTCACCGGGACAGGGCGGTGAAAAACTGTTTTTT. It is translated as CASSSPGQGGEKLFF.

The chain joins TRBV5-1 to TRBJ2-3; tentative D call: TRBD2 (5 bases). The V end lost 5 bases, the J end lost 4 bases, and 23 bases lay between the germline ends. The length of the CDR3 is 17 residues. Germline V gene sequence: CDR1 SGHRS, CDR2 YFSETQ. The CDR3 DNA is TGCGCCAGCAGTTTTGGGTCTAGCACCCCCGAGGCAGATACGCAGTATTTT. This codes for CASSFGSSTPEADTQYF.

V is TRBV5-8 and J is TRBJ2-1; TRBD1 matches at 7 bases. The CDR3 spans 14 residues. Germline values: CDR1 SGHTS, CDR2 YDEGEE. With 0 bases clipped from V and 4 bases from J, the junction kept 1 base outside the gene matches. For the CDR3, the DNA is TGTGCCAGCAGCTTGGGACAGGGATACAATGAGCAGTTCTTC. It codes for CASSLGQGYNEQFF.

The chain has TRBV18 and TRBJ2-7; 11 nucleotides align to TRBD2. The CDR3 sequence is 18 residues long. V lost 0 bases to trimming and J lost 5 bases; unmatched junction nucleotides: 12. Germline CDR1 and CDR2: KGHSH and LQKENI. The CDR3 DNA follows: TGTGCCAGCTCACCACCCGCCGGGACTAGCGGCAGGGTCCACGAGCAGTACTTC. Amino acid sequence: CASSPPAGTSGRVHEQYF.

V and J are TRBV11-2 and TRBJ2-7, with D possibly matching TRBD1 (6 bases). This CDR3 contains 16 residues. CDR1 and CDR2 (germline): SGHAT, FQNNGV. V gave up 0 bases and J gave up 1 base, with 13 bases separating them. CDR3 in DNA: TGTGCCAGCAGCTTAGAAATGCAAACAGGGTCCTACGAGCAGTACTTC. The encoded protein is CASSLEMQTGSYEQYF.

This chain links TRBV7-2 with TRBJ1-4; no clear D. There are 15 residues in the CDR3. Germline-derived CDR1 and CDR2 are SGHTA and FQGNSA. V was cut by 6 bases and J by 0 bases, with 11 bases left in between. The CDR3: CASRPSVTTNEKLFF. In DNA, the CDR3 is TGTGCCAGCAGACCTTCAGTGACAACTAATGAAAAACTGTTTTTT.

V and J are TRBV7-2 and TRBJ1-1, with a possible D match to TRBD1 (6 bases). The germline V gene has CDR1 SGHTA and CDR2 FQGNSA. V dropped 1 base and J dropped 5 bases, with 11 bases sitting between them. CDR3 length equals 14 residues. CDR3 DNA: TGTGCCAGCAGCTTAGTGGGGGCGCGAACTGAAGCTTTCTTT. This gives the protein CASSLVGARTEAFF.

V usage is TRBV28 and J usage is TRBJ1-3; D remains ambiguous. V gave up 5 bases and J gave up 2 bases, with 7 bases separating them. This CDR3 has 13 residues. Germline V lookup: CDR1 MDHEN, CDR2 SYDVKM. The CDR3 protein is CASSRPTGNTIYF. CDR3 in DNA: TGTGCCAGCAGTCGTCCCACTGGAAACACCATATATTTT.